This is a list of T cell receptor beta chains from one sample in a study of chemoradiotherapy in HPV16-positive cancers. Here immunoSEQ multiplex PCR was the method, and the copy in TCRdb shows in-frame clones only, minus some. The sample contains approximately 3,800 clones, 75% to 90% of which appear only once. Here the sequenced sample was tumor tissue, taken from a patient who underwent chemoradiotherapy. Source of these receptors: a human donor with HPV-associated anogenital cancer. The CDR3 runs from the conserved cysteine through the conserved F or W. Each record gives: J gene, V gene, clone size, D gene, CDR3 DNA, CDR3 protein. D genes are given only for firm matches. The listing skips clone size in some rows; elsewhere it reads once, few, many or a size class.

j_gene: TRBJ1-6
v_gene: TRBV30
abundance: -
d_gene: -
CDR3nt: TGTGCCTGGAGTGGGCCAGGGTCCTATAATTCACCCCTCCACTTT
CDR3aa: CAWSGPGSYNSPLHF

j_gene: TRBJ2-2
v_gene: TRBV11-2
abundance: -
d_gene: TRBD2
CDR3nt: TGTGCCAGCAGCGCCACGACTAGCGGGGGAACCACCGGGGAGCTGTTTTTT
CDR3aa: CASSATTSGGTTGELFF

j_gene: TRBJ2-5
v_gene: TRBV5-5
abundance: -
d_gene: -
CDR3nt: TGTGCCAGCAGCTTGGCCGTGGGGGCCGTGGACTTC
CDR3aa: CASSLAVGAVDF

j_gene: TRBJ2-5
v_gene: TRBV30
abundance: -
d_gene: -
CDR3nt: TGTGCCTGGGGGGCCAAGGGGGGGTATTCCGAGGCCCAGTACTTC
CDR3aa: CAWGAKGGYSEAQYF

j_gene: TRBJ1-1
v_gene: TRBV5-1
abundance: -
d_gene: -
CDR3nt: TGCGCCAGCAGCTTGGGCCGGGGGGGCTACACTGAAGCTTTCTTT
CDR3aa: CASSLGRGGYTEAFF

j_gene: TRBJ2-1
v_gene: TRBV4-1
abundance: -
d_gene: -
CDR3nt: TGCGCCAGCAGCCAAGAGGGAGACGAAGCCTACAATGAGCAGTTCTTC
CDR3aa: CASSQEGDEAYNEQFF

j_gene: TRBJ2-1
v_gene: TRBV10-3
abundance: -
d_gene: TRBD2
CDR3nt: TGTGCCATCAGTCCTCCGGGACTAGCGGGGGGGCCCTCCTACAATGAGCAGTTCTTC
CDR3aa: CAISPPGLAGGPSYNEQFF

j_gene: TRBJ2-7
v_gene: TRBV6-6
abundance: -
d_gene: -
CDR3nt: TGTGCCAGCGAGGGGTTATTCACCTACGAGCAGTACTTC
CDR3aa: CASEGLFTYEQYF

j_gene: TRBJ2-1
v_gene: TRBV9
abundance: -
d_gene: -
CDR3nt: TGTGCCAGCAGTGCCGCAAGCTCCTACAATGAGCAGTTCTTC
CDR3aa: CASSAASSYNEQFF

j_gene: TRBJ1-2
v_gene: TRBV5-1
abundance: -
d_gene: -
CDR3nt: TGCGCCAGCAGCTCCCGGGGACCCAACTATGGCTACACCTTC
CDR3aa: CASSSRGPNYGYTF

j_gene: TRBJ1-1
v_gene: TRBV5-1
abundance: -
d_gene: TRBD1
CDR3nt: TGCGCCAGCAGCTTGGCGGGACAGGGATTGAACACTGAAGCTTTCTTT
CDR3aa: CASSLAGQGLNTEAFF

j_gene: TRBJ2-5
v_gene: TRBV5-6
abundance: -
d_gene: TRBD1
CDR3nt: TGTGCCAGCAGCTTACAGGGGAGCGTGAGTCAAGAGACCCAGTACTTC
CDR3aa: CASSLQGSVSQETQYF

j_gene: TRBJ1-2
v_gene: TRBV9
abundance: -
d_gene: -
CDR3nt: TGTGCCAGCAGCTTGGAACAGGGATTTGACGGCTACACCTTC
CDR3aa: CASSLEQGFDGYTF

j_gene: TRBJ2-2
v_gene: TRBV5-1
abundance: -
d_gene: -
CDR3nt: TGCGCCAGCAGCTTGGGGTCGGGACACTACACCGGGGAGCTGTTTTTT
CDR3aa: CASSLGSGHYTGELFF

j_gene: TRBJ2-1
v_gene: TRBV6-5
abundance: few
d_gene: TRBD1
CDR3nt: TGTGCCAGCAAAGACGGGACAGGGTTTGAGCAGTTCTTC
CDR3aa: CASKDGTGFEQFF

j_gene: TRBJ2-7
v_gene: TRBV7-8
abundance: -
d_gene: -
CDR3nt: TGTGCCAGCAGCTTCCCTAGCGCGGGTAGCTCCTACGAGCAGTACTTC
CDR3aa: CASSFPSAGSSYEQYF